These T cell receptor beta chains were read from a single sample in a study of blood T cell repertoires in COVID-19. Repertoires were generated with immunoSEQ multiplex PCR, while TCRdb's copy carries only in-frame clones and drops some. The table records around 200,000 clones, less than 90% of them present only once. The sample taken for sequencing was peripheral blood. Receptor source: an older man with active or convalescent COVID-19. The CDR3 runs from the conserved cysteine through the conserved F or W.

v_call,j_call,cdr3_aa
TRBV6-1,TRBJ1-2,CASSEGQGASYGYTF
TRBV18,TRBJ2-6,CASSPNQIDSSGANVLTF
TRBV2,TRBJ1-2,CASRAAGANYGYTF
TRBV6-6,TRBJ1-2,CASSDGQGYGYTF
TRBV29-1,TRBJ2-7,CSVLSTGYEQYF
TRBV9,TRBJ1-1,CASSSGQQNTEAFF
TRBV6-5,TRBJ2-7,CASSYVQGAPGEQYF
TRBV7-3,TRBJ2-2,CASSSLAEGPGELFF
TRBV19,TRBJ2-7,CASSIGRGYEQYF
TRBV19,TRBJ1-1,CASSTPPQGKAFF
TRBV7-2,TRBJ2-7,CASSPFRRGANEQYF
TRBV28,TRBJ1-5,CASSRRGNSNQPQHF
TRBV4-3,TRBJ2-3,CASSQVALSLDTQYF
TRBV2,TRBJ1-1,CASRTLAVNTEAFF
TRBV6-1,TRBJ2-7,CASSETSGHYEQYF
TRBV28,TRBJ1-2,CASSLGGGTNGYTF
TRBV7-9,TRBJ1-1,CASSSKGVNTEAFF
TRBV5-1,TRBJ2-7,CASGERGAQNEQYF
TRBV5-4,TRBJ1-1,CASSPGTEKAEAFF
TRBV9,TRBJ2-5,CASSVRGGQETQYF
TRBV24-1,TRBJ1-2,CATSESGTVGNYGYTF
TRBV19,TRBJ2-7,CASSRDREFEQYF
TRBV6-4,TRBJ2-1,CASSAYDGYNEQFF
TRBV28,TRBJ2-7,CASRGASSREQYF
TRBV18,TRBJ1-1,CASSAGGLTEAFF
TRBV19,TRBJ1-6,CASRGGAFNSPLHF
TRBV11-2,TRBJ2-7,CASSDRSYEQYF
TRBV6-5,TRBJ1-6,CASSYGQGALPLHF
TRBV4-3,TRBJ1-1,CASSQDRGVVAFF
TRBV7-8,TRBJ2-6,CASSRGLGGQLLSGANVLTF
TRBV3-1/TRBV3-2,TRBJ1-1,CASSLRQGPAFF
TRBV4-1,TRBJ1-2,CASSPLSRDRGPGYTF
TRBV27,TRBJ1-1,CASSLSGGTEAFF
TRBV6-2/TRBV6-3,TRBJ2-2,CASSYPLREGANTGELFF
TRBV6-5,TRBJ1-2,CASSYSAGTRNGYTF
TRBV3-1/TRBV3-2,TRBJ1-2,CASRRSGTGDGYTF
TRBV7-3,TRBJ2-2,CASSITGTSGRPGELFF
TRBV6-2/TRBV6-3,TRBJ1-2,CASSYRSVRRNGYTF
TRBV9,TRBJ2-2,CASSDSGGPDTGELFF
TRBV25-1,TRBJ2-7,CASSGPGGPGEQYF
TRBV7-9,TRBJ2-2,CASSLSGTGNTGELFF
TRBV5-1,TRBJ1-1,CASSLTTGNTEAFF
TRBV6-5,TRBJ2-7,CASSTSRTRRPEQYF
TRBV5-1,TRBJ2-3,CASSFPGVASADTQYF
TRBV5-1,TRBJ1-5,CASSSGQGNQPQHF
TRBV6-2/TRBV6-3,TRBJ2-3,CASSSTNGALLTSTDTQYF
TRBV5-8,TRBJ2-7,CASSLGTGSVYEQYF
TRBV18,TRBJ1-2,CASSPAGGSYGYTF
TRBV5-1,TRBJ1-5,CASSWGDRGGNQPQHF
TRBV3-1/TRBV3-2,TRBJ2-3,CASSRQGPDTQYF
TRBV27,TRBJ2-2,CASRGLAGGRRTGELFF
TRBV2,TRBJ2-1,CASTQDSSYNEQFF
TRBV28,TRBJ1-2,CASSLTLNPVRPGGYTF